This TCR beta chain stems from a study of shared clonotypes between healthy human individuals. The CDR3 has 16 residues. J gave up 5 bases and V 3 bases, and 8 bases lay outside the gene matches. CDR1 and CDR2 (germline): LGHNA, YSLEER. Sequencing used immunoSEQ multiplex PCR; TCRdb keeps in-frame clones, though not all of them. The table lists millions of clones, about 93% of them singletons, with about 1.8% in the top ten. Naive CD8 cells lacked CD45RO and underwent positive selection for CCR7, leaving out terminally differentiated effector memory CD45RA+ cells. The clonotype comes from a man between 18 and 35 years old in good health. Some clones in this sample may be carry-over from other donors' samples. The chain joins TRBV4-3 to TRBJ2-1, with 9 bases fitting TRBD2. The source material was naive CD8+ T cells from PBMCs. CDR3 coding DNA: TGCGCCAGCAGCCATGTCCGGACTAGCGTCAACAATGAGCAGTTCTTC. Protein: CASSHVRTSVNNEQFF.